The rows below give T cell receptor beta chains drawn from one sample of a study of T cell responses to AZD1222 COVID-19 vaccine. Method: immunoSEQ multiplex PCR; TCRdb's copy keeps in-frame clones and lacks some. The table shows fewer than 150,000 clones, with 88% occurring only once. The starting material was peripheral blood, obtained on day 0 of AZD1222 vaccination. The source of these receptors is an adult in good health. Both conserved end residues are part of each CDR3. D genes are given only for firm matches. A row's size may be missing; if present it is once, few, many or a size class.

j_gene: TRBJ2-2
abundance: NA
d_gene: TRBD1
v_gene: TRBV11-2
CDR3nt: TGTGCCAGCAGCTTTGGACAGGCCAGGGCCGGGGAGCTGTTTTTT
CDR3aa: CASSFGQARAGELFF

j_gene: TRBJ2-5
abundance: NA
d_gene: NA
v_gene: TRBV6-5
CDR3nt: TGTGCCAGCAGCGGGGTGTACCAAGAGACCCAGTACTTC
CDR3aa: CASSGVYQETQYF

j_gene: TRBJ1-1
abundance: NA
d_gene: NA
v_gene: TRBV5-6
CDR3nt: TGTGCCAGCAGCCAGGGACGCATGAACACTGAAGCTTTCTTT
CDR3aa: CASSQGRMNTEAFF

j_gene: TRBJ1-6
abundance: NA
d_gene: TRBD1
v_gene: TRBV6-2/TRBV6-3
CDR3nt: TGTGCCAGCTGCCGGACAGGGGGAAATTCACCCCTCCACTTT
CDR3aa: CASCRTGGNSPLHF

j_gene: TRBJ2-1
abundance: NA
d_gene: TRBD2
v_gene: TRBV4-3
CDR3nt: TGCGCCAGCAGCCAAGACGGGAGGGCCTACAATGAGCAGTTCTTC
CDR3aa: CASSQDGRAYNEQFF

j_gene: TRBJ2-1
abundance: NA
d_gene: TRBD2
v_gene: TRBV18
CDR3nt: TGTGCCAGCTCACCCCGGGGGAGGGAGGACTACAATGAGCAGTTCTTC
CDR3aa: CASSPRGREDYNEQFF

j_gene: TRBJ1-1
abundance: NA
d_gene: TRBD1
v_gene: TRBV6-5
CDR3nt: TGTGCCAGCAGCCTACAGGGGCCCACTGAAGCTTTCTTT
CDR3aa: CASSLQGPTEAFF

j_gene: TRBJ2-5
abundance: NA
d_gene: NA
v_gene: TRBV7-2
CDR3nt: TGTGCCAGCGGGACTGGGCGGGGACAAGAGACCCAGTACTTC
CDR3aa: CASGTGRGQETQYF

j_gene: TRBJ2-1
abundance: once
d_gene: NA
v_gene: TRBV6-5
CDR3nt: TGTGCCAGCGTTTTAGGGGGTGCCCCGAATGAGCAGTTCTTC
CDR3aa: CASVLGGAPNEQFF

j_gene: TRBJ2-5
abundance: NA
d_gene: TRBD2
v_gene: TRBV6-5
CDR3nt: TGTGCCAGCAGTTACCAGCGGGGGGTACAAGAGACCCAGTACTTC
CDR3aa: CASSYQRGVQETQYF

j_gene: TRBJ2-5
abundance: NA
d_gene: NA
v_gene: TRBV24-1
CDR3nt: TGTGCCACCAGTGACCTGGCTAGCGTCCTATCGCAAGAGACCCAGTACTTC
CDR3aa: CATSDLASVLSQETQYF

j_gene: TRBJ2-3
abundance: NA
d_gene: TRBD1
v_gene: TRBV5-5
CDR3nt: TGTGCCAGCAGCTCGGCACCGGGACAGTACACAGATACGCAGTATTTT
CDR3aa: CASSSAPGQYTDTQYF

j_gene: TRBJ2-1
abundance: once
d_gene: TRBD1
v_gene: TRBV28
CDR3nt: TGTGCCAGCAGAGACCCGGGACAGAGCTCCTACAATGAGCAGTTCTTC
CDR3aa: CASRDPGQSSYNEQFF

j_gene: TRBJ2-7
abundance: NA
d_gene: NA
v_gene: TRBV28
CDR3nt: TGTGCCAGTAGCCCGGGTCCGGTCTCCTACGAGCAGTACTTC
CDR3aa: CASSPGPVSYEQYF

j_gene: TRBJ1-2
abundance: NA
d_gene: TRBD1
v_gene: TRBV30
CDR3nt: TGTGCCCAGCGACAGGGCTATGGCTACACCTTC
CDR3aa: CAQRQGYGYTF

j_gene: TRBJ1-2
abundance: NA
d_gene: TRBD1
v_gene: TRBV27
CDR3nt: TGTGCCAGCAGATCTTCTACGACGGGACAGGGGATCTATGGCTACACCTTC
CDR3aa: CASRSSTTGQGIYGYTF

j_gene: TRBJ1-4
abundance: NA
d_gene: NA
v_gene: TRBV20-1
CDR3nt: TGCAGTGCTAGTCCTGGTCCCCAGGGGAGGGGAAAACTGTTTTTT
CDR3aa: CSASPGPQGRGKLFF

j_gene: TRBJ2-7
abundance: NA
d_gene: NA
v_gene: TRBV5-4
CDR3nt: TGTGCCAGCAGCTCGATGAGGAGCCCCTACGAGCAGTACTTC
CDR3aa: CASSSMRSPYEQYF

j_gene: TRBJ1-1
abundance: once
d_gene: NA
v_gene: TRBV2
CDR3nt: TGTGCCAGCAGTGAAGAGGGGGGGGGATTTAACACTGAAGCTTTCTTT
CDR3aa: CASSEEGGGFNTEAFF

j_gene: TRBJ2-1
abundance: NA
d_gene: NA
v_gene: TRBV18
CDR3nt: TGTGCCAGCTCACGGGACTCACGGGCTGAGCAGTTCTTC
CDR3aa: CASSRDSRAEQFF

j_gene: TRBJ1-4
abundance: NA
d_gene: TRBD1
v_gene: TRBV2
CDR3nt: TGTGCCAGCAGCCCCAGGGGGCCTAATGAAAAACTGTTTTTT
CDR3aa: CASSPRGPNEKLFF

j_gene: TRBJ1-6
abundance: NA
d_gene: NA
v_gene: TRBV6-1
CDR3nt: TGTGCCAGCAGTGAAAATTGGAGTTCACCCCTCCACTTT
CDR3aa: CASSENWSSPLHF

j_gene: TRBJ1-5
abundance: NA
d_gene: NA
v_gene: TRBV3-1/TRBV3-2
CDR3nt: TGTGCCAGCAGCCGGGGGGCACAGGTCCTCAATCAGCCCCAGCATTTT
CDR3aa: CASSRGAQVLNQPQHF

j_gene: TRBJ2-1
abundance: NA
d_gene: NA
v_gene: TRBV27
CDR3nt: TGTGCCAGCAGTTCGATTGGACCTCGGGAGCAGTTCTTC
CDR3aa: CASSSIGPREQFF

j_gene: TRBJ2-1
abundance: NA
d_gene: NA
v_gene: TRBV20-1
CDR3nt: TGCAGTGCTAGGCCCAACAATGAGCAGTTCTTC
CDR3aa: CSARPNNEQFF

j_gene: TRBJ2-7
abundance: NA
d_gene: TRBD1
v_gene: TRBV9
CDR3nt: TGTGCCAGCAGCGGGGGACAGTCTAGGAGCTACGAGCAGTACTTC
CDR3aa: CASSGGQSRSYEQYF

j_gene: TRBJ2-1
abundance: NA
d_gene: NA
v_gene: TRBV5-8
CDR3nt: TGTGCCAGCAGCTTGATCCCACAATCGTATGAGCAGTTCTTC
CDR3aa: CASSLIPQSYEQFF

j_gene: TRBJ2-4
abundance: once
d_gene: NA
v_gene: TRBV19
CDR3nt: TGTGCCAGTAGTCCCAGCTCGCTAGGGTTAGGTGTGGCCAAAAACATTCAGTACTTC
CDR3aa: CASSPSSLGLGVAKNIQYF

j_gene: TRBJ1-5
abundance: NA
d_gene: NA
v_gene: TRBV15
CDR3nt: TGTGCCACCAGCATAGGTTTCCAAGGGAATCAGCCCCAGCATTTT
CDR3aa: CATSIGFQGNQPQHF

j_gene: TRBJ1-1
abundance: NA
d_gene: NA
v_gene: TRBV12-3/TRBV12-4
CDR3nt: TGTGCCAGCAGTTTAAAGGTGAACACTGAAGCTTTCTTT
CDR3aa: CASSLKVNTEAFF

j_gene: TRBJ2-3
abundance: once
d_gene: TRBD1
v_gene: TRBV6-2/TRBV6-3
CDR3nt: TGTGCCAGCAGTTCCGGACAGGGGGCTGATACGCAGTATTTT
CDR3aa: CASSSGQGADTQYF

j_gene: TRBJ2-2
abundance: NA
d_gene: NA
v_gene: TRBV4-3
CDR3nt: TGCGCCAGCAGCCAAGTTCCAGACGGGGAGCTGTTTTTT
CDR3aa: CASSQVPDGELFF

j_gene: TRBJ2-5
abundance: NA
d_gene: NA
v_gene: TRBV6-2/TRBV6-3
CDR3nt: TGTGCCAGCAGTTACTCTGCAGGGAGGATTTGGGAGACCCAGTACTTC
CDR3aa: CASSYSAGRIWETQYF

j_gene: TRBJ2-1
abundance: NA
d_gene: TRBD1
v_gene: TRBV19
CDR3nt: TGTGCCAGTAGTATTCCCCCGCAGGGGGCAAAAGGATCCTACAATGAGCAGTTCTTC
CDR3aa: CASSIPPQGAKGSYNEQFF

j_gene: TRBJ2-4
abundance: NA
d_gene: NA
v_gene: TRBV9
CDR3nt: TGTGCCAGCAGCTCCGGGGGATCCAAAAACATTCAGTACTTC
CDR3aa: CASSSGGSKNIQYF

j_gene: TRBJ2-5
abundance: NA
d_gene: NA
v_gene: TRBV28
CDR3nt: TGTGCCATCGACGACAGGAACGGGGAGACCCAGTACTTC
CDR3aa: CAIDDRNGETQYF

j_gene: TRBJ1-1
abundance: NA
d_gene: NA
v_gene: TRBV6-4
CDR3nt: TGTGCCCCCCGCGTGGGAGGGCAGGGGATGAACACTGAAGCTTTCTTT
CDR3aa: CAPRVGGQGMNTEAFF

j_gene: TRBJ1-1
abundance: NA
d_gene: NA
v_gene: TRBV7-9
CDR3nt: TGTGCCAGCAGCTTCACAGGGAGCACTGAAGCTTTCTTT
CDR3aa: CASSFTGSTEAFF

j_gene: TRBJ1-2
abundance: NA
d_gene: NA
v_gene: TRBV27
CDR3nt: TGTGCCAGCGGAGGGCAGCGCCTTAACTATGGCTACACCTTC
CDR3aa: CASGGQRLNYGYTF

j_gene: TRBJ2-1
abundance: NA
d_gene: NA
v_gene: TRBV7-2
CDR3nt: TGTGCCAGCAGCCCTTGGACTACCAATGAGCAGTTCTTC
CDR3aa: CASSPWTTNEQFF

j_gene: TRBJ1-1
abundance: once
d_gene: TRBD1
v_gene: TRBV7-2
CDR3nt: TGTGCCAGCAGCCCGGGACAGGGGAACACTGAAGCTTTCTTT
CDR3aa: CASSPGQGNTEAFF